The clone carrying this T cell receptor (beta chain) was observed a few times. Germline V lookup: CDR1 KGHSH, CDR2 LQKENI. Trimming pared 3 bases from V and 7 bases from J, leaving 15 bases between. CDR3 length: 14 residues. The source of the sample is a study of blood T cells in healthy people across ages. A second PCR, run for 7 to 11 cycles, used a sample-barcoded 5' primer plus a J-beta primer mix. Using its own MiXCR run on the 5' RACE reads, TCRdb lists one record per CDR3 protein. The sample consists of approximately 770,000 distinct CDR3 sequences, 58% of them appearing once. This clonotype was sampled from a man aged 25 to 40 in good health. V usage is TRBV18 and J usage is TRBJ1-2; D unclear. The sample taken for sequencing was blood. The CDR3 DNA reads as TGTGCCAGCTCACCCGGCTGGGAAGACCCTGGCTACACCTTC. Translated, it gives CASSPGWEDPGYTF.